This T cell receptor beta chain was sequenced for a study of T cell repertoires in cytomegalovirus infection. TCRdb used MiXCR to reprocess the reads, holding one entry per CDR3 protein. The sample includes nearly 700,000 distinct CDR3 sequences, around 35% of them seen just once. Germline CDR1 reads SGHRS; CDR2 reads YFSETQ. The junction had 7 bases not matched to a gene; V was cut back by 4 bases and J by 4 bases. The CDR3 length is 15 residues. In the case of this clonotype: What it binds is unknown.

The input for sequencing was cultured PBMCs, taken from culture after CMV antigen stimulation. The chain has TRBV5-1 and TRBJ2-3; 9 positions match TRBD1. The TCR sequence derives from a human donor in good health (CMV status not recorded). Some clones in this sample may be carry-over from other donors' samples. The CDR3 nucleotides are TGCGCCAGCAGCCCCGGGACAGGGACGGCAGATACGCAGTATTTT. Translated, it gives CASSPGTGTADTQYF.